One T cell receptor (beta chain) is described in this entry. Method: immunoSEQ multiplex PCR; TCRdb's copy keeps in-frame clones and lacks some. The sample contains around 450,000 clones, roughly 87% of which appear only once. This specimen belongs to a study of blood T cell repertoires in COVID-19. Trimming took 3 bases from V and 1 from J, leaving 16 bases between them. This CDR3 has 17 amino acids. CDR1 and CDR2 from the germline V gene are SGHRS and YFSETQ. This sequence was found in a woman under 30 who had recovered from COVID-19. Source material: PBMCs or T cells enriched from blood (not recorded which). J is TRBJ2-2 and V is TRBV5-1, with D perhaps TRBD2 (6 bases). This CDR3 is CASSSHAGILNTGELFF. CDR3 in DNA: TGCGCCAGCAGCTCTCACGCGGGGATCTTGAACACCGGGGAGCTGTTTTTT.